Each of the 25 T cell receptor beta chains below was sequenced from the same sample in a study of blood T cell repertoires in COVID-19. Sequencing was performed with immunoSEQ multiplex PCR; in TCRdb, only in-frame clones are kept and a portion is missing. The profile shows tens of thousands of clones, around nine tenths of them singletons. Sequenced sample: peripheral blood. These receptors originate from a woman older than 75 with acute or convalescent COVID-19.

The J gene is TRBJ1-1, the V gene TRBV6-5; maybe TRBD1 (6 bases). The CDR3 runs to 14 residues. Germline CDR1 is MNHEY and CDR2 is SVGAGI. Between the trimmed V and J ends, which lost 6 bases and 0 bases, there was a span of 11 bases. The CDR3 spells CASRQGSVNTEAFF. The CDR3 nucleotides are TGTGCCAGCAGACAGGGATCGGTGAACACTGAAGCTTTCTTT.

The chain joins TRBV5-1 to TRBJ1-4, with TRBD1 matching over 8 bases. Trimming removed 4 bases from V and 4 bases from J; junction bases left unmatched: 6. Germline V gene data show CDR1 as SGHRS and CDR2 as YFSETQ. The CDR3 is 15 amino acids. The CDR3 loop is CASSPGQGGNEKLFF. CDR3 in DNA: TGCGCCAGCAGCCCCGGACAGGGTGGTAATGAAAAACTGTTTTTT. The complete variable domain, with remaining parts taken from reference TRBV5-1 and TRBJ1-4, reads KAGVTQTPRYLIKTRGQQVTLSCSPISGHRSVSWYQQTPGQGLQFLFEYFSETQRNKGNFPGRFSGRQFSNSRSEMNVSTLELGDSALYLCASSPGQGGNEKLFFGSGTQLSVL.

The CDR3 loop is CASSIDREGTQYF. Here the CDR3 DNA reads TGTGCCAGTAGTATAGATCGAGAGGGGACCCAGTACTTC. This sequence joins TRBV19 and TRBJ2-5; D perhaps matches TRBD2 (5 bases). The CDR3 sequence is 13 residues long. The germline V gene encodes CDR1 LNHDA and CDR2 SQIVND (reference sequence). V shed 0 bases and J shed 7 bases, with 9 bases lying between them.

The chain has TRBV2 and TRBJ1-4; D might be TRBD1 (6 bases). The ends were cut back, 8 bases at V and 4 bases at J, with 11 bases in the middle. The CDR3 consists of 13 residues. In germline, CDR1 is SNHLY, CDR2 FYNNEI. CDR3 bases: TGTGCCAGCGTACAGGGTAATAATGAAAAACTGTTTTTT. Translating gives CASVQGNNEKLFF.

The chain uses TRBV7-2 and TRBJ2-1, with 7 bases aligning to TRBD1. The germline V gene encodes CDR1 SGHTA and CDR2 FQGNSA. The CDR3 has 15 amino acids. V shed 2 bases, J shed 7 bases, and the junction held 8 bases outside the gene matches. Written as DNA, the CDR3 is TGTGCCAGCAGCTTATTCTCGACAGGGTTGAATGAGCAGTTCTTC. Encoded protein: CASSLFSTGLNEQFF. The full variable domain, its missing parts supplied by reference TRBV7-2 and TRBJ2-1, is GAGVSQSPSNKVTEKGKDVELRCDPISGHTALYWYRQSLGQGLEFLIYFQGNSAPDKSGLPSDRFSAERTGGSVSTLTIQRTQQEDSAVYLCASSLFSTGLNEQFFGPGTRLTVL.

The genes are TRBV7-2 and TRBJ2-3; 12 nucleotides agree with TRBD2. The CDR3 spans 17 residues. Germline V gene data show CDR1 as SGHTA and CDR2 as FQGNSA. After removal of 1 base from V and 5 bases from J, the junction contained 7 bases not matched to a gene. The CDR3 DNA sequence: TGTGCCAGCAGCTTAGACCCGACTAGCGGGAGAAGAGATACGCAGTATTTT. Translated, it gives CASSLDPTSGRRDTQYF. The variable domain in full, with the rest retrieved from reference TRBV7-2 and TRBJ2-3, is GAGVSQSPSNKVTEKGKDVELRCDPISGHTALYWYRQSLGQGLEFLIYFQGNSAPDKSGLPSDRFSAERTGGSVSTLTIQRTQQEDSAVYLCASSLDPTSGRRDTQYFGPGTRLTVL.

The CDR3 region is CASKDRQNSPLHF. Here the CDR3 DNA reads TGTGCCAGCAAGGACAGGCAAAATTCACCCCTCCACTTT. V gene TRBV28 combines with J gene TRBJ1-6, with 7 bases aligning to TRBD1. The CDR3 length is 13 residues. J lost 7 bases, V lost 7 bases, and 4 bases had no gene match. Per the germline V gene, CDR1 is MDHEN and CDR2 is SYDVKM.

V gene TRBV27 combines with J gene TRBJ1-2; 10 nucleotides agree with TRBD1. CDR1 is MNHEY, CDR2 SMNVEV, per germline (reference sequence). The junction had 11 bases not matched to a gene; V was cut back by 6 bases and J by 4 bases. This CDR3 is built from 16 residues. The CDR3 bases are TGTGCCAGCAGCTCTTTAGACAGGGGGCAGGCCTATGGCTACACCTTC. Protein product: CASSSLDRGQAYGYTF.

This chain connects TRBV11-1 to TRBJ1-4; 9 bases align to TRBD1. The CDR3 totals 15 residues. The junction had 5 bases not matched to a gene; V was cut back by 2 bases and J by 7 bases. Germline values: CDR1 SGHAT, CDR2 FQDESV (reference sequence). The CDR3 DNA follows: TGTGCCAGCAGCTTAACCGGGACAGGGCTTGAAAAACTGTTTTTT. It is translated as CASSLTGTGLEKLFF.

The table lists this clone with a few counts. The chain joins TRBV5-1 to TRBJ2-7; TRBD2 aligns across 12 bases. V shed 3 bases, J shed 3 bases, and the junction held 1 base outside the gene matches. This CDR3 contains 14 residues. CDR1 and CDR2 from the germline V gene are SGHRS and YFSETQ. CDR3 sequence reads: CASSWTSGIYEQYF. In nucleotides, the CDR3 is TGCGCCAGCAGCTGGACTAGCGGGATCTACGAGCAGTACTTC.

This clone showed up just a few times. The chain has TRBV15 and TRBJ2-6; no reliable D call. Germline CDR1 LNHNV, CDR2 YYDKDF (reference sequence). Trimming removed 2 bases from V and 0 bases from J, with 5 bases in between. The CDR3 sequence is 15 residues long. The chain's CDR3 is CATSRRVSGANVLTF. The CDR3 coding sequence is TGTGCCACCAGCAGAAGAGTCTCTGGGGCCAACGTCCTGACTTTC.

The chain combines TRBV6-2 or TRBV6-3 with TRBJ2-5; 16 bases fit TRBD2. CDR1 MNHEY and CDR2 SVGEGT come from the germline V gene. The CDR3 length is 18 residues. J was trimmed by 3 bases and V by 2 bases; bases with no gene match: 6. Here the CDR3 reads CASSYAPGTSGREETQYF. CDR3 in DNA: TGTGCCAGCAGTTACGCTCCCGGGACTAGCGGGAGGGAAGAGACCCAGTACTTC.

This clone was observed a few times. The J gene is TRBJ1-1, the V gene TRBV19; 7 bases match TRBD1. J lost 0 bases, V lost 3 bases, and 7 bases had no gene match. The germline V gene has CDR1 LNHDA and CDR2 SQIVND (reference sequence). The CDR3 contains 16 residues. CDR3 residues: CASSIGQALMNTEAFF. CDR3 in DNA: TGTGCCAGTAGTATCGGACAGGCTCTTATGAACACTGAAGCTTTCTTT.

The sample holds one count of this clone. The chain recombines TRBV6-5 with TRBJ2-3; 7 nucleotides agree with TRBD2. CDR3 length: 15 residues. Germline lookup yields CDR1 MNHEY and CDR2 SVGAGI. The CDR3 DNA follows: TGTGCAGCAGGTTCAGCGCGGGGGTACACAGATACGCAGTATTTT. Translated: CAAGSARGYTDTQYF.

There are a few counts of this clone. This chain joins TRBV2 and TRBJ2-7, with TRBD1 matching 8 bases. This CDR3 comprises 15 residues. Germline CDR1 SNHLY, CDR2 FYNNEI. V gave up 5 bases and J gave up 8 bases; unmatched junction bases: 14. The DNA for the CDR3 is TGTGCCAGCAGTCCGACAGGGGCAGCCACGTGGAAGCAGTACTTC. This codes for CASSPTGAATWKQYF.

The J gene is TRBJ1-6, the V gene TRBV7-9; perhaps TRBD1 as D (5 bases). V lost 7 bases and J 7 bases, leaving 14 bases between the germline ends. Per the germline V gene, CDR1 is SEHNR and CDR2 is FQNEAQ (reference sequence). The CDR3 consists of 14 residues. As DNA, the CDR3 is TGTGCCAGCACCTCCCAGGGCGGAAATTCACCCCTCCACTTT. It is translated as CASTSQGGNSPLHF.

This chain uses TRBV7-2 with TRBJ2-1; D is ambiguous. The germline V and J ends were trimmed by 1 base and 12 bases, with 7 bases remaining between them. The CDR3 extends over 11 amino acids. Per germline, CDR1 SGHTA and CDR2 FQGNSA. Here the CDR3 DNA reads TGTGCCAGCAGCTTAGGGGCCTCGCAGTTCTTC. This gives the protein CASSLGASQFF.

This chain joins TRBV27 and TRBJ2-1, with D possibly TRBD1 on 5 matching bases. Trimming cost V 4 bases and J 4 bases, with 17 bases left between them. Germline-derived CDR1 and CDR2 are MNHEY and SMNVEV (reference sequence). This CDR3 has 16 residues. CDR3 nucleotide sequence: TGTGCCAGCAGTTCCCAGACAGTCAGCTTATACAATGAGCAGTTCTTC. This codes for CASSSQTVSLYNEQFF.

The CDR3 sequence is CASSYVTGLGQPQHF. CDR3 DNA sequence: TGTGCCAGCAGTTACGTGACAGGGTTGGGTCAGCCCCAGCATTTT. The J gene is TRBJ1-5, the V gene TRBV6-2 or TRBV6-3; TRBD1 agrees at 7 bases. Germline V lookup: CDR1 MNHEY, CDR2 SVGEGT. This CDR3 is 15 amino acids long. V lost 2 bases and J lost 6; bases outside the gene matches: 7.

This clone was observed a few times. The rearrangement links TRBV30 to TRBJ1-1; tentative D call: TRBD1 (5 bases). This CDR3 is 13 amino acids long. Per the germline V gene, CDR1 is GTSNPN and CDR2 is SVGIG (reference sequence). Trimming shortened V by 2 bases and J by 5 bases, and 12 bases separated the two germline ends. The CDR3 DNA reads TGTGCCTGGAGTCGTCAGGGTGTAACTGAAGCTTTCTTT. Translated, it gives CAWSRQGVTEAFF.

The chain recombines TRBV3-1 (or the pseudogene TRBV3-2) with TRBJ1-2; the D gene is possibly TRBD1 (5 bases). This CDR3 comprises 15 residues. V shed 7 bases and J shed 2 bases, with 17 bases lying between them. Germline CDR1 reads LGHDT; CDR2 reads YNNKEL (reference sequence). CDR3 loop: CASTRGGSRNYGYTF. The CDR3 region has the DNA TGTGCCAGCACCCGGGGGGGGTCAAGGAACTATGGCTACACCTTC.

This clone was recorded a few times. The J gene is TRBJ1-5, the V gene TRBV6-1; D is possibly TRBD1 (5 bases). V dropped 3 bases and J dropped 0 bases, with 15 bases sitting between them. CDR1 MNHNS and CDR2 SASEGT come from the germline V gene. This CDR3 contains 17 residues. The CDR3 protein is CASSDPQGSYSNQPQHF. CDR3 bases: TGTGCCAGCAGTGATCCCCAGGGCAGTTATAGCAATCAGCCCCAGCATTTT.

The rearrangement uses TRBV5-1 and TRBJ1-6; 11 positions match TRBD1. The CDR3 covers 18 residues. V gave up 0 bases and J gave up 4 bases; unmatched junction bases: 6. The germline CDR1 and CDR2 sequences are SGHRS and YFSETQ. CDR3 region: CASSLGYRDRGYNSPLHF. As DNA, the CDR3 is TGCGCCAGCAGCTTGGGATACCGGGACAGGGGGTATAATTCACCCCTCCACTTT.

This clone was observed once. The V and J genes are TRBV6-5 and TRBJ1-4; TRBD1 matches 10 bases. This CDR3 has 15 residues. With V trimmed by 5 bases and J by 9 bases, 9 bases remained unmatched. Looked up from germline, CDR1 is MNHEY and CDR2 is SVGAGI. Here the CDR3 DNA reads TGTGCCAGCAGTCCCGGGACAGGGGATAGTAAAAAACTGTTTTTT. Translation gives CASSPGTGDSKKLFF.

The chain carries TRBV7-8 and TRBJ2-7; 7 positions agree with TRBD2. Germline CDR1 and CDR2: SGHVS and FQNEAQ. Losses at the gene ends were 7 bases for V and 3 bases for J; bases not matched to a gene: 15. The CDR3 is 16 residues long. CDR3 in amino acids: CASTRTRVFRSYEQYF. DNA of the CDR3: TGTGCCAGCACCCGGACTAGGGTATTTAGAAGCTACGAGCAGTACTTC.